One and the same sample provided the 21 T cell receptor beta chains below, sequenced in a study of cytomegalovirus exposure and HLA in healthy donors (dated by TCRdb to 2016 to 2017). The library was prepared using the immunoSEQ multiplex PCR assay. For the multiplex PCR, a mixture combining 60 forward primers for TCR Vbeta segments and 13 reverse primers for TCR Jbeta segments was used. The table comes from immuneACCESS by way of TCRdb, which keeps in-frame sequences with V and J called. Part of the clones is missing from these tables; in studies checked, under half for an unresolved V gene and the rest for unknown reasons. This sample gives 150,000 to 250,000 clones in total; 82% of them show up just once. Roughly 0.1% of the sample comes from the top ten. Sequencing input: PBMCs. The receptors were sampled from a boy aged 2 to 10 in good health and CMV-seronegative.

The J gene is TRBJ2-7, the V gene TRBV25-1, with a possible D match to TRBD1 (6 bases). CDR1 is MGHDK, CDR2 SYGVNS, per germline. The CDR3 consists of 11 residues. CDR3 sequence: CGTGTNYEQYF. In nucleotides, the CDR3 is TGTGGTACCGGGACAAACTACGAGCAGTACTTC.

The J gene is TRBJ2-3, the V gene TRBV7-2, with TRBD2 matching 12 bases. The CDR3 runs 17 residues. CDR1 is SGHTA and CDR2 is FQGNSA in the germline V gene. The J segment lost 6 bases and the V segment lost 5 bases, leaving 12 bases of the junction unmatched. The CDR3 region is CASSPTYASGGEDTQYF. In DNA form, the CDR3 reads TGTGCCAGCAGCCCCACCTACGCTAGCGGGGGGGAGGATACGCAGTATTTT.

The rearrangement uses TRBV5-4 and TRBJ1-1; D is unresolved. Trimming removed 7 bases from V and 4 bases from J, with 14 bases in between. The CDR3 sequence is 13 residues long. Per the germline V gene, CDR1 is SGHNT and CDR2 is YYREEE (reference sequence). The CDR3 DNA sequence: TGTGCCAGCTCCAGCGGGATTACCACTGAAGCTTTCTTT. Its translation: CASSSGITTEAFF.

The chain joins TRBV18 to TRBJ2-7; 9 nucleotides agree with TRBD1. The V gene's germline CDR1 is KGHSH and CDR2 LQKENI. The CDR3 loop spans 15 amino acids. The V segment lost 3 bases and the J segment 2 bases; nucleotides outside the gene matches: 5. In DNA form, the CDR3 reads TGTGCCAGCTCACCGGGACAGGGAAAAGCCTACGAGCAGTACTTC. This gives the protein CASSPGQGKAYEQYF.

The chain combines TRBV29-1 with TRBJ1-1; 9 bases align to TRBD1. This CDR3 spans 14 amino acids. Germline V lookup: CDR1 SQVTM, CDR2 ANQGSEA. Germline trimming cut 3 bases from V and 1 base from J; bases unmatched to any gene: 3. CDR3 loop: CSVDGTGPNTEAFF. Here the CDR3 DNA reads TGCAGCGTTGATGGGACAGGGCCGAACACTGAAGCTTTCTTT. Full variable domain (rest looked up from reference TRBV29-1 and TRBJ1-1): SAVISQKPSRDICQRGTSLTIQCQVDSQVTMMFWYRQQPGQSLTLIATANQGSEATYESGFVIDKFPISRPNLTFSTLTVSNMSPEDSSIYLCSVDGTGPNTEAFFGQGTRLTVV.

The V gene is TRBV4-3, the J gene TRBJ2-1; TRBD1 agrees at 9 bases. Per germline, CDR1 LGHNA and CDR2 YSLEER. Losses at the gene ends were 0 bases for V and 4 bases for J; bases not matched to a gene: 4. This CDR3 is built from 16 residues. CDR3 bases: TGCGCCAGCAGCCAAGACCGGACAGGGGCTTACAATGAGCAGTTCTTC. As protein: CASSQDRTGAYNEQFF.

The chain's CDR3 is CASSKDRGHSNQPQHF. The CDR3 DNA reads as TGTGCCAGCAGCAAGGACAGGGGGCATAGCAATCAGCCCCAGCATTTT. The rearrangement links TRBV21-1 to TRBJ1-5; the table's TRBD1 call for D was not verified on the DNA. TRBV21-1 is noted as a pseudogene. The CDR3 totals 16 residues.

The chain recombines TRBV27 with TRBJ1-5, with D possibly TRBD1 on 6 matching bases. Trimming removed 3 bases from V and 7 bases from J, with 10 bases in between. The CDR3 covers 13 residues. CDR1 is MNHEY, CDR2 SMNVEV, per germline (reference sequence). The CDR3 here is CASSFGGGQPQHF. In DNA form, the CDR3 reads TGTGCCAGCAGTTTCGGTGGGGGCCAGCCCCAGCATTTT.

The rearrangement uses TRBV5-1 and TRBJ2-5; 10 nucleotides align to TRBD2. The germline V gene encodes CDR1 SGHRS and CDR2 YFSETQ. The V segment lost 2 bases and the J segment 5 bases; nucleotides outside the gene matches: 12. The CDR3 is made up of 17 amino acids. CDR3 nucleotides: TGCGCCAGCAGCTTAGGTCGGAGCGGGGGGGCCGGGGAGACCCAGTACTTC. Translated: CASSLGRSGGAGETQYF.

This chain connects TRBV6-5 to TRBJ1-5, with 7 positions matching TRBD1. CDR1 and CDR2 (germline): MNHEY, SVGAGI. CDR3 length equals 15 residues. The J segment lost 12 bases and the V segment lost 7 bases, leaving 18 bases of the junction unmatched. The CDR3 is CASTRDREPLRFQHF. The CDR3 coding sequence is TGTGCCAGCACCCGCGACAGGGAACCTCTGAGATTCCAGCATTTT.

V is TRBV6-5 and J is TRBJ2-7, with TRBD1 matching over 9 bases. The CDR3 is 15 amino acids. J was trimmed by 2 bases and V by 1 base; bases with no gene match: 3. Germline CDR1 and CDR2: MNHEY and SVGAGI. CDR3 nucleotides: TGTGCCAGCAGTTACTTTCGGGACAGGGCCTACGAGCAGTACTTC. As protein: CASSYFRDRAYEQYF.

V is TRBV19 and J is TRBJ1-5; D is unresolved. CDR3 length equals 13 residues. The V gene's germline CDR1 is LNHDA and CDR2 SQIVND (reference sequence). V lost 6 bases, J lost 4 bases, and 10 bases lay in between. CDR3 nucleotide sequence: TGTGCCAGTAGCCCCCTTCCGAATCAGCCCCAGCATTTT. Translated, it gives CASSPLPNQPQHF.

The chain recombines TRBV7-8 with TRBJ2-3; D gene unclear. CDR1 is SGHVS and CDR2 is FQNEAQ in the germline V gene. Trimming stripped 4 bases from V and 6 bases from J, with 8 bases between. The CDR3 runs 12 residues. CDR3 region: CASSYFGDTQYF. For the CDR3, the DNA is TGTGCCAGCAGCTATTTCGGGGATACGCAGTATTTT.

The J gene is TRBJ1-6, the V gene TRBV7-9; D uncertain. This CDR3 is built from 19 residues. The germline V and J ends were trimmed by 1 base and 0 bases, with 16 bases remaining between them. The germline CDR1 and CDR2 sequences are SEHNR and FQNEAQ (reference sequence). The CDR3 loop reads CASSLGPGGPRSYNSPLHF. DNA of the CDR3: TGTGCCAGCAGCTTAGGTCCAGGAGGGCCTCGCTCCTATAATTCACCCCTCCACTTT.

V is TRBV19 and J is TRBJ1-1, with no clear D. Germline lookup yields CDR1 LNHDA and CDR2 SQIVND (reference sequence). V lost 2 bases and J lost 3, with 16 bases in between. This CDR3 is built from 16 residues. CDR3 sequence (DNA): TGTGCCAGTAGTATAACCCCAAGTTCGGGGTACACTGAAGCTTTCTTT. Its translation: CASSITPSSGYTEAFF.

V is TRBV4-2 and J is TRBJ2-1, with 8 bases lining up with TRBD2. Germline values: CDR1 LGHNA, CDR2 YNFKEQ. V trimming: 0 bases; J trimming: 9 bases; junction bases outside the gene matches: 13. The CDR3 consists of 17 residues. CDR3 nucleotide sequence: TGTGCCAGCAGCCAAGATGTCGTAGCGGGGCGGTATAGTGAGCAGTTCTTC. It is translated as CASSQDVVAGRYSEQFF.

V and J are TRBV2 and TRBJ2-7; 8 bases fit TRBD1. Trimming took 5 bases from V and 2 from J; bases not matched to a gene: 11. The CDR3 sequence is 16 residues long. Germline CDR1 reads SNHLY; CDR2 reads FYNNEI. The CDR3, as DNA: TGTGCCAGCAGTTACACTCGGACAGGGAGGACCTACGAGCAGTACTTC. Encoded protein: CASSYTRTGRTYEQYF.

This clone has a single count. The CDR3 DNA follows: TGTGCCAGTAGCCCCTATAGCAATCAGCCCCAGCATTTT. Its protein product is CASSPYSNQPQHF. This chain links TRBV19 with TRBJ1-5; no firm D call. Trimming pared 6 bases from V and 0 bases from J, leaving 6 bases between. Germline V lookup: CDR1 LNHDA, CDR2 SQIVND (reference sequence). The CDR3 totals 13 residues.

The chain employs TRBV6-4 and TRBJ1-5; the D is unclear. Trimming removed 7 bases at V and 3 bases at J, with 7 bases between. The germline V gene encodes CDR1 MRHNA and CDR2 SNTAGT. The CDR3 has 12 amino acids. This chain's CDR3 is CASTGINQPQHF. CDR3 DNA sequence: TGTGCCAGCACCGGGATCAATCAGCCCCAGCATTTT.

The chain links TRBV18 to TRBJ2-5, with 7 bases lining up with TRBD1. The CDR3 runs to 14 residues. The germline V gene has CDR1 KGHSH and CDR2 LQKENI. Trimming at V came to 0 bases and at J to 4 bases, leaving 2 bases not matched to a gene. In nucleotides, the CDR3 is TGTGCCAGCTCACCACCCGACAGGGCAGAGACCCAGTACTTC. This sequence encodes CASSPPDRAETQYF.

This clone has just a few counts. The rearrangement joins TRBV7-9 to TRBJ2-3, with TRBD2 matching over 9 bases. CDR1 is SEHNR and CDR2 is FQNEAQ in the germline V gene (reference sequence). The CDR3 consists of 14 residues. The J segment lost 2 bases and the V segment lost 8 bases, leaving 5 bases of the junction unmatched. The CDR3 region is CASSERGATDTQYF. The CDR3 DNA sequence: TGTGCCAGCTCTGAGCGGGGGGCCACAGATACGCAGTATTTT. The full variable domain, its missing parts supplied by reference TRBV7-9 and TRBJ2-3, is DTGVSQNPRHKITKRGQNVTFRCDPISEHNRLYWYRQTLGQGPEFLTYFQNEAQLEKSRLLSDRFSAERPKGSFSTLEIQRTEQGDSAMYLCASSERGATDTQYFGPGTRLTVL.